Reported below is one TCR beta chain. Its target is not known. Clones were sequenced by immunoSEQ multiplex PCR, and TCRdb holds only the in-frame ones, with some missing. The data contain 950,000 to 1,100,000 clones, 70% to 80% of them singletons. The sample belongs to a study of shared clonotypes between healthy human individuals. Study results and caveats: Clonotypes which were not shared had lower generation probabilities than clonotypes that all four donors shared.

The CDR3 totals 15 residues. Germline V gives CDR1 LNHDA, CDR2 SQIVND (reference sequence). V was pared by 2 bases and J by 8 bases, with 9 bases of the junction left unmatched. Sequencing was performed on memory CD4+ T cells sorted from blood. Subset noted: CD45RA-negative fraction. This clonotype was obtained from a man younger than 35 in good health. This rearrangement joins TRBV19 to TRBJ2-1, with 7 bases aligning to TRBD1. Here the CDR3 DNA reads TGTGCCAGTAGTATATCGACAGGGAGAGGCGATGAGCAGTTCTTC. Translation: CASSISTGRGDEQFF.